Following are 14 T cell receptor beta chains from one sample sequenced in a study of blood T cell repertoires in COVID-19 (dated by TCRdb to the early 2020s). The library relied on the immunoSEQ multiplex PCR assay. In its TCRdb copy, this immuneACCESS table keeps in-frame sequences only and misses some clones. Where compared with another copy, unresolved V genes explain less than half of these, and the others have no known cause. This sample is represented by about 190,000 clones; approximately 82% of them were singletons. The ten most abundant clones make up roughly a tenth of the sample. Material: peripheral blood. The receptors here all came from an elderly woman with active or convalescent COVID-19.

This clone was counted between two and nine times. The rearrangement uses TRBV7-8 and TRBJ2-7; D is possibly TRBD1 (5 bases). The CDR3 runs to 12 residues. Germline V gene lookup returns CDR1 SGHVS and CDR2 FQNEAQ. Trimming shortened V by 6 bases and J by 9 bases, and 15 bases separated the two germline ends. Written as DNA, the CDR3 is TGTGCCAGCAGTACACGGACACTACGGCAGTACTTC. Translating gives CASSTRTLRQYF.

The chain uses TRBV28 and TRBJ1-5; unclear D gene. The CDR3 is 12 residues long. CDR1 and CDR2 from the germline V gene are MDHEN and SYDVKM. Trimming took off 6 bases at V and 7 bases at J, with 10 bases between the two ends. CDR3 loop: CASSELVQPQHF. Written as DNA, the CDR3 is TGTGCCAGCAGCGAATTAGTGCAGCCCCAGCATTTT.

In its sample, this clone was seen once. The chain employs TRBV28 and TRBJ2-7, with D maybe TRBD1 (6 bases). Germline V lookup: CDR1 MDHEN, CDR2 SYDVKM. This CDR3 contains 13 residues. Deletions cut 6 bases from V and 3 bases from J, with 12 bases between. The CDR3 DNA follows: TGTGCCAGCAGCCCAGGGGTCAACTACGAGCAGTACTTC. Residues: CASSPGVNYEQYF. Using reference TRBV28 and TRBJ2-7 for the parts outside the CDR3, the full variable domain is DVKVTQSSRYLVKRTGEKVFLECVQDMDHENMFWYRQDPGLGLRLIYFSYDVKMKEKGDIPEGYSVSREKKERFSLILESASTNQTSMYLCASSPGVNYEQYFGPGTRLTVT.

Only one count was recorded for this clone. The gene calls are TRBV28 and TRBJ1-5, with D possibly matching TRBD1 (6 bases). Germline V lookup: CDR1 MDHEN, CDR2 SYDVKM. The length of the CDR3 is 15 residues. Trimming stripped 5 bases from V and 4 bases from J, with 15 bases between. The DNA for the CDR3 is TGTGCCAGCAGTCAGCCGAGGGGGGGGAATCAGCCCCAGCATTTT. Amino acids: CASSQPRGGNQPQHF. Supplemented by reference TRBV28 and TRBJ1-5, the full variable domain reads DVKVTQSSRYLVKRTGEKVFLECVQDMDHENMFWYRQDPGLGLRLIYFSYDVKMKEKGDIPEGYSVSREKKERFSLILESASTNQTSMYLCASSQPRGGNQPQHFGDGTRLSIL.

The rearrangement uses TRBV9 and TRBJ2-1; tentatively, D is TRBD1 (6 bases). The V end was cut by 7 bases, the J end by 1 base, with 12 bases between. Germline V gene data show CDR1 as SGDLS and CDR2 as YYNGEE. The CDR3 consists of 14 residues. CDR3 in amino acids: CASAMGQSYNEQFF. CDR3 sequence (DNA): TGTGCCAGCGCCATGGGACAATCCTACAATGAGCAGTTCTTC.

The chain recombines TRBV7-2 with TRBJ1-2, with 9 bases lining up with TRBD1. Unmatched junction bases numbered 6, after V lost 5 bases and J lost 2 bases. Germline V CDR1 and CDR2: SGHTA, FQGNSA. This CDR3 is built from 15 residues. CDR3 amino acids: CASSARTGANYGYTF. The CDR3 DNA follows: TGTGCCAGCAGCGCCCGGACAGGGGCAAACTATGGCTACACCTTC.

The CDR3 nucleotides read TGTGCCAGCAGTTACTCAGGACTAGCGGGAGTGGATGAGCAGTTCTTC. The encoded protein is CASSYSGLAGVDEQFF. The gene calls are TRBV6-6 and TRBJ2-1, with TRBD2 matching over 13 bases. The V and J ends lost 0 bases and 8 bases, in that order; junction bases with no gene match: 4. The germline V gene has CDR1 MNHNY and CDR2 SVGAGI (reference sequence). CDR3 length: 16 amino acids.

The V and J genes are TRBV19 and TRBJ1-5, with D possibly being TRBD1 (5 bases). This CDR3 region has 15 residues. V lost 6 bases, J lost 2 bases, and 14 bases lay in between. Per the germline V gene, CDR1 is LNHDA and CDR2 is SQIVND (reference sequence). DNA of the CDR3: TGTGCCAGTAGCCACCAGGGTCCCCGCAATCAGCCCCAGCATTTT. Translation: CASSHQGPRNQPQHF.

V and J are TRBV19 and TRBJ1-2, with D unresolved. Germline CDR1 and CDR2: LNHDA and SQIVND (reference sequence). The CDR3 length is 13 residues. With 6 bases removed from V and 7 bases from J, the gap between germline ends came to 15 bases. CDR3: CASRSGIRSGYTF. The DNA for the CDR3 is TGTGCCAGTAGGTCCGGGATCAGGAGTGGCTACACCTTC.

A remark on this clone: Additional DNA sequences in this sample encode the identical CDR3. V gene TRBV6-5 combines with J gene TRBJ2-3; D ambiguous. CDR3 length equals 13 residues. Trimming removed 6 bases from V and 2 bases from J, with 9 bases in between. From germline, CDR1 is MNHEY and CDR2 SVGAGI. CDR3 DNA: TGTGCCAGCAGGAGTCCCTCCACAGATACGCAGTATTTT. Amino acid sequence: CASRSPSTDTQYF.

This clone was detected only once. The J gene is TRBJ2-2, the V gene TRBV4-2, with 14 bases identical to TRBD2. V gave up 4 bases and J gave up 7 bases; unmatched junction bases: 8. Germline loops: CDR1 LGHNA, CDR2 YNFKEQ. The CDR3 contains 17 residues. The CDR3 DNA follows: TGTGCCAGCAGCCCGACTAGCGGGAGGGCCATGGACGGGGAGCTGTTTTTT. Translating gives CASSPTSGRAMDGELFF.

The rearrangement uses TRBV3-1 (or the pseudogene TRBV3-2) and TRBJ2-7, with a weak D call TRBD2 (6 bases). Germline CDR1 reads LGHDT; CDR2 reads YNNKEL (reference sequence). This CDR3 has 14 residues. V was trimmed by 1 base and J by 4 bases, leaving 11 bases between them. CDR3 amino acids: CASSQGGNRYEQYF. DNA of the CDR3: TGTGCCAGCAGCCAAGGCGGGAATCGTTACGAGCAGTACTTC.

This clone was seen only once. This rearrangement joins TRBV3-1 (or the pseudogene TRBV3-2) to TRBJ2-2, with D maybe TRBD2 (5 bases). Trimming took 0 bases from V and 5 from J, leaving 10 bases between them. The germline gives CDR1 LGHDT, CDR2 YNNKEL (reference sequence). CDR3 length equals 15 residues. The CDR3 is CASSQDWTQTGELFF. CDR3 DNA sequence: TGTGCCAGCAGCCAAGATTGGACTCAAACCGGGGAGCTGTTTTTT.

The count of this clone is one. The rearrangement joins TRBV6-2 or TRBV6-3 to TRBJ1-2; 10 bases map to TRBD1. This CDR3 is built from 15 residues. Germline trimming cut 0 bases from V and 8 bases from J; bases unmatched to any gene: 6. CDR1 and CDR2 from the germline V gene are MNHEY and SVGEGT. The CDR3 DNA reads TGTGCCAGCAGTTACTCTAGGGGACAGGGGACCGGCTACACCTTC. Translating gives CASSYSRGQGTGYTF.